This T cell receptor beta chain came from a study of CD8 T cells in Susac syndrome. Sequencing targeted TCR beta in blood CD8+ and CD4+ T cells. As controls, healthy donors matched for age and sex were used. This CDR3 is built from 16 residues. V was pared by 3 bases and J by 1 base, with 16 bases between. The germline V gene has CDR1 DFQATT and CDR2 SNEGSKA (reference sequence). RNA amounts of roughly 0.45 to 1 ug underwent reverse transcription with random hexamers. TCRdb reanalysed the immunoSEQ multiplex PCR reads using MiXCR and keeps one entry per CDR3 protein. This sample has roughly 200,000 distinct CDR3 sequences; about 95% occur once, and the top ten carry about 0.1%.

The sample consisted of CD4+ T cells from PBMCs. This sequence originates from a human donor in good health. This rearrangement joins TRBV20-1 to TRBJ1-3; no firm D call. The CDR3 DNA reads TGCAGTGCTAGGGCTTACGGAGTAGGGTCTGGAAACACCATATATTTT. Protein sequence: CSARAYGVGSGNTIYF.